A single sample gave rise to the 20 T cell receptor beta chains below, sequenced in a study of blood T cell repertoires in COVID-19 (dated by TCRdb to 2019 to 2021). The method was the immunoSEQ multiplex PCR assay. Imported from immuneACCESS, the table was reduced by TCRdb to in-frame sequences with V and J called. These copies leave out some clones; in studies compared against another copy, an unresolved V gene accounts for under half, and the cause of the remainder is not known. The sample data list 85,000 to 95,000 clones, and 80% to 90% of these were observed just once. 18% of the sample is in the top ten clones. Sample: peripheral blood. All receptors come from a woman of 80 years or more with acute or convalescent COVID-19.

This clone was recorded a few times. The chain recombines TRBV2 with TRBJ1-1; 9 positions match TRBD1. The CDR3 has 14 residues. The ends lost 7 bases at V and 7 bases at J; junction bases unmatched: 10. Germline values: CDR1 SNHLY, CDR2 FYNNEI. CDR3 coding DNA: TGTGCCAGCAATAGACAGGGGGGCTTTGATGAAGCTTTCTTT. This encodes CASNRQGGFDEAFF.

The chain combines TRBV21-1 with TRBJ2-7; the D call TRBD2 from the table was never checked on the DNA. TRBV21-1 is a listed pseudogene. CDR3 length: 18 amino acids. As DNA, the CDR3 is TGTGCCAGCAGCCTAGGACTAGCGGGGGGGCTTGACTCCTACGAGCAGTACTTC. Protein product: CASSLGLAGGLDSYEQYF.

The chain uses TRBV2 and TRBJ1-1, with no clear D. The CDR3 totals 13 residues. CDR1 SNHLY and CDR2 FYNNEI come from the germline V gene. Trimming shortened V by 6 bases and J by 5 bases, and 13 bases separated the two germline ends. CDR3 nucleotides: TGTGCCAGCAGGGCTACACTACCTACTGAAGCTTTCTTT. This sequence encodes CASRATLPTEAFF.

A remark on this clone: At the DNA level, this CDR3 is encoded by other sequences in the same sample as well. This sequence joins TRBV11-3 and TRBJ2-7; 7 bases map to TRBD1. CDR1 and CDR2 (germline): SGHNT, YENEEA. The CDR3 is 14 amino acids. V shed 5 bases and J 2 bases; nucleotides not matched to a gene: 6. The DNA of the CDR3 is TGTGCCAGCAGCCTTAGACAGGGCACCTACGAGCAGTACTTC. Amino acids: CASSLRQGTYEQYF.

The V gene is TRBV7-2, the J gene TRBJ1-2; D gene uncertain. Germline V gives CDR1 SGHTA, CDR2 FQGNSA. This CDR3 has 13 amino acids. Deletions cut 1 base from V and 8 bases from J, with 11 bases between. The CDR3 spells CASSLGVGGGYTF. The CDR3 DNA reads TGTGCCAGCAGCTTAGGTGTGGGAGGCGGCTACACCTTC.

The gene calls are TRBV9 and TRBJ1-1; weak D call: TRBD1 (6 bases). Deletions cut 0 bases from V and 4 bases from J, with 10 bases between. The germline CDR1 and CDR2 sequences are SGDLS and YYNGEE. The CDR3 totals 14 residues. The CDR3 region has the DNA TGTGCCAGCAGCGTAGGGGGGCGAGTCACTGAAGCTTTCTTT. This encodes CASSVGGRVTEAFF.

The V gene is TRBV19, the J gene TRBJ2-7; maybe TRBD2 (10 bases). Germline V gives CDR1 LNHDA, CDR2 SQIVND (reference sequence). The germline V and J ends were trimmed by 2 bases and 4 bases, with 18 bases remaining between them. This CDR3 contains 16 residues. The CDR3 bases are TGTGCCAGTAGTATAAGCGGGGGGGGACAGGGTTACGAGCAGTACTTC. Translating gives CASSISGGGQGYEQYF.

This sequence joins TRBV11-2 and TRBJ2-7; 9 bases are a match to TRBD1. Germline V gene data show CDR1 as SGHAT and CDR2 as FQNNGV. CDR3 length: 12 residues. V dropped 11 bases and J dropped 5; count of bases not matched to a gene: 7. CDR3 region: CASGTGFHEQYF. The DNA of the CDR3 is TGTGCCTCCGGGACAGGGTTTCACGAGCAGTACTTC.

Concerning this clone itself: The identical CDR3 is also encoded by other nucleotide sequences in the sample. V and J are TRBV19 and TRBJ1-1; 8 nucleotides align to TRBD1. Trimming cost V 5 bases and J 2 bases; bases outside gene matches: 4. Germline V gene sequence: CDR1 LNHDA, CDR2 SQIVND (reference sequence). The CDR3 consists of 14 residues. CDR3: CASSVTGGNTEAFF. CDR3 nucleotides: TGTGCCAGTAGTGTAACAGGGGGTAACACTGAAGCTTTCTTT. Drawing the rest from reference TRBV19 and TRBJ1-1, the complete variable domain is DGGITQSPKYLFRKEGQNVTLSCEQNLNHDAMYWYRQDPGQGLRLIYYSQIVNDFQKGDIAEGYSVSREKKESFPLTVTSAQKNPTAFYLCASSVTGGNTEAFFGQGTRLTVV.

The CDR3 protein is CASSFTGALNSPLHF. In nucleotides, the CDR3 is TGTGCCAGCAGCTTCACAGGGGCCCTGAATTCACCCCTCCACTTT. V usage is TRBV7-8 and J usage is TRBJ1-6, with 7 bases fitting TRBD1. Losses at the gene ends were 3 bases for V and 7 bases for J; bases not matched to a gene: 6. The CDR3 runs 15 residues. Germline V gene sequence: CDR1 SGHVS, CDR2 FQNEAQ.

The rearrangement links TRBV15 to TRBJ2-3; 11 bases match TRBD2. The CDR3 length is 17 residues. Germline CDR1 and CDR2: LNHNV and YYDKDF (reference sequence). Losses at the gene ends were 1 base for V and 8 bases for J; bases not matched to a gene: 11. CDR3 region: CATSRGISGGAGATQYF. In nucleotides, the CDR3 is TGTGCCACCAGCAGAGGGATTAGCGGGGGGGCCGGTGCTACGCAGTATTTT.

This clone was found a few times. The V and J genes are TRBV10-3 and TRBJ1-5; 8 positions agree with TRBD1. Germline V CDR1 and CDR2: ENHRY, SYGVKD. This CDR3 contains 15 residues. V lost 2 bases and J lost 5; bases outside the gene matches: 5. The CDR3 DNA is TGTGCCATCAGTGAGGGGACAGGTGACGATCAGCCCCAGCATTTT. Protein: CAISEGTGDDQPQHF.

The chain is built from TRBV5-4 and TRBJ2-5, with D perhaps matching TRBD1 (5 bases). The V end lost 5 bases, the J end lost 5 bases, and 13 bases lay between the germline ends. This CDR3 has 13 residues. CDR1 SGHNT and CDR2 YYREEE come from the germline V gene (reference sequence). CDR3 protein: CASSRGAKETQYF. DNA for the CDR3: TGTGCCAGCAGTAGGGGTGCTAAGGAGACCCAGTACTTC.

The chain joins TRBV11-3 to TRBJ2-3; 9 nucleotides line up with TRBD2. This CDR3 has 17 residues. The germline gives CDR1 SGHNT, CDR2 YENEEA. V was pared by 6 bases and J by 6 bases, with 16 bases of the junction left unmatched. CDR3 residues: CASSLRSGGGAADTQYF. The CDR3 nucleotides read TGTGCCAGCAGTCTCAGGAGTGGCGGGGGGGCCGCGGATACGCAGTATTTT.

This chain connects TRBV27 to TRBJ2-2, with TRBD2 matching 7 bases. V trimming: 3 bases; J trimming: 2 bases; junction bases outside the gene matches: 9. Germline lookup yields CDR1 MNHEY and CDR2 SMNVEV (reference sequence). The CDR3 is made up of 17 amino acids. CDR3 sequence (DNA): TGTGCCAGCAGTTTTGAGACTAGCATTTATAACACCGGGGAGCTGTTTTTT. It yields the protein CASSFETSIYNTGELFF.

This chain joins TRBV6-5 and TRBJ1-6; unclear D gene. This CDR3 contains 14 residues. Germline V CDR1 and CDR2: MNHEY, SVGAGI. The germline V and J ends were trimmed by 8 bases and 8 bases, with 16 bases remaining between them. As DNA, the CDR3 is TGTGCCAGCGGTAGAGGGCGGAGTGATTCACCCCTCCACTTT. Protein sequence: CASGRGRSDSPLHF.

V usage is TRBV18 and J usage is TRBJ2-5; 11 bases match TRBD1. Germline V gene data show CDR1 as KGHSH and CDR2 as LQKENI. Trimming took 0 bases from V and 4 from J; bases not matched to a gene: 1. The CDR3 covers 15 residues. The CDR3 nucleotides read TGTGCCAGCTCACCACCTGGGACAGGGGGAGAGACCCAGTACTTC. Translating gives CASSPPGTGGETQYF. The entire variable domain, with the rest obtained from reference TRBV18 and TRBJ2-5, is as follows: NAGVMQNPRHLVRRRGQEARLRCSPMKGHSHVYWYRQLPEEGLKFMVYLQKENIIDESGMPKERFSAEFPKEGPSILRIQQVVRGDSAAYFCASSPPGTGGETQYFGPGTRLLVL.

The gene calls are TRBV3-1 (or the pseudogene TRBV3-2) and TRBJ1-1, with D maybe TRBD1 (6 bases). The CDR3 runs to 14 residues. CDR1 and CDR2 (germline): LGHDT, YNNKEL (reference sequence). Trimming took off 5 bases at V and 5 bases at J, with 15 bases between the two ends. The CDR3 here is CASSKRGGETEAFF. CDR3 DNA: TGTGCCAGCAGCAAAAGGGGGGGGGAAACTGAAGCTTTCTTT.

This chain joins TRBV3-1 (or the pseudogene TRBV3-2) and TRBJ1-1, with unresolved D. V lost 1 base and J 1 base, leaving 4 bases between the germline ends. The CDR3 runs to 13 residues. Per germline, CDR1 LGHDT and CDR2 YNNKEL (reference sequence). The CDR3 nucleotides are TGTGCCAGCAGCCAAGGAGGGAACACTGAAGCTTTCTTT. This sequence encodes CASSQGGNTEAFF.

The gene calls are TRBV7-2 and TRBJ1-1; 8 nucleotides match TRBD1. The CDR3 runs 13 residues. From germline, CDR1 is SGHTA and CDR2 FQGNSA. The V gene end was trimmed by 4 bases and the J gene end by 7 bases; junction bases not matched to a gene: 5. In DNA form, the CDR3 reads TGTGCCAGCAGCTCTACAGGGGGTGGTGAAGCTTTCTTT. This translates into CASSSTGGGEAFF.